The 24 T cell receptor beta chains listed next were all sequenced from one sample in a study of T cell changes during pregnancy in multiple sclerosis. Profiling relied on immunoSEQ multiplex PCR, and the TCRdb table lists in-frame clones only, not all of them. The repertoire consists of about 93,000 clones, with roughly 91% occurring once and the leading ten covering over 1.5%. Specimen: peripheral blood, collected after pregnancy. These receptors originate from a female donor in good health, enrolled as a control in a pregnancy study.

Only one count was recorded for this clone. The chain couples TRBV4-3 to TRBJ2-3; TRBD2 agrees at 7 bases. The CDR3 consists of 16 residues. V lost 0 bases, J lost 3 bases, and 6 bases stayed unmatched. The germline gives CDR1 LGHNA, CDR2 YSLEER. CDR3 nucleotide sequence: TGCGCCAGCAGCCAAGATGTGGGGGAGGGTACAGATACGCAGTATTTT. Translated: CASSQDVGEGTDTQYF.

The J gene is TRBJ1-2, the V gene TRBV6-4, with TRBD1 as a possible D gene (5 bases). The V end lost 7 bases, the J end lost 7 bases, and 13 bases lay between the germline ends. The CDR3 length is 12 residues. CDR1 and CDR2 (germline): MRHNA, SNTAGT. The CDR3 reads CASKKPGGGYTF. In DNA form, the CDR3 reads TGTGCCAGCAAGAAGCCGGGGGGTGGCTACACCTTC.

The gene calls are TRBV30 and TRBJ1-6, with a weak D call TRBD1 (5 bases). The CDR3 is 14 residues long. Trimming cost V 4 bases and J 5 bases, with 12 bases left between them. Looked up from germline, CDR1 is GTSNPN and CDR2 is SVGIG (reference sequence). CDR3 sequence: CAWTGGRHNSPLHF. In nucleotides, the CDR3 is TGTGCCTGGACGGGGGGACGGCATAATTCACCCCTCCACTTT.

The genes are TRBV4-3 and TRBJ2-4; 11 positions match TRBD2. CDR3 size: 17 residues. Trimming removed 3 bases from V and 0 bases from J; junction bases left unmatched: 4. CDR1 is LGHNA, CDR2 YSLEER, per germline. CDR3 nucleotides: TGCGCCAGCAGCCAGGTGACTAGCGGGGTAGCCAAAAACATTCAGTACTTC. It yields the protein CASSQVTSGVAKNIQYF.

In this sample, this clone turned up a few times. The rearrangement joins TRBV30 to TRBJ1-6; TRBD1 is a possible D gene (5 bases). V lost 5 bases and J lost 8, with 10 bases in between. Germline V gene lookup returns CDR1 GTSNPN and CDR2 SVGIG (reference sequence). The CDR3 has 12 amino acids. The CDR3 DNA reads as TGTGCCTGGGACAGCTACTATTCACCCCTCCACTTT. Translating gives CAWDSYYSPLHF. Full variable domain (outside the CDR3, taken from reference TRBV30 and TRBJ1-6): SQTIHQWPATLVQPVGSPLSLECTVEGTSNPNLYWYRQAAGRGLQLLFYSVGIGQISSEVPQNLSASRPQDRQFILSSKKLLLSDSGFYLCAWDSYYSPLHFGNGTRLTVT.

The rearrangement joins TRBV4-3 to TRBJ2-3; 9 bases match TRBD1. The CDR3 runs 16 residues. Germline V gene lookup returns CDR1 LGHNA and CDR2 YSLEER. With V trimmed by 0 bases and J by 4 bases, 5 bases remained unmatched. CDR3 loop: CASSQENRQGADTQYF. The DNA for the CDR3 is TGCGCCAGCAGCCAAGAGAACCGACAGGGGGCAGATACGCAGTATTTT.

The chain is built from TRBV9 and TRBJ2-2; the D gene is possibly TRBD2 (6 bases). V shed 0 bases and J shed 5 bases, with 14 bases lying between them. In germline, CDR1 is SGDLS, CDR2 YYNGEE. The CDR3 sequence is 16 residues long. CDR3 sequence: CASSVGLRGRTGELFF. DNA for the CDR3: TGTGCCAGCAGCGTAGGGTTGCGGGGACGGACCGGGGAGCTGTTTTTT.

A few counts support this clone. CDR3 DNA: TGCGCCAGCAGCTTGACAGTCTCTGGAAACACCATATATTTT. It specifies CASSLTVSGNTIYF. The chain has TRBV5-1 and TRBJ1-3, with D hard to call. The CDR3 has 14 amino acids. Germline V lookup: CDR1 SGHRS, CDR2 YFSETQ. The V gene lost 1 base and the J gene lost 0 bases, with 5 bases spanning the gap.

The V call is TRBV10-3, the J call TRBJ2-2; weak D call: TRBD2 (5 bases). This CDR3 spans 16 amino acids. Looked up from germline, CDR1 is ENHRY and CDR2 is SYGVKD. Trimming shortened V by 7 bases and J by 6 bases, and 21 bases separated the two germline ends. The CDR3 DNA reads as TGTGCCATCAAGATCCTGGTCGGGGTTGGATCCGGGGAGCTGTTTTTT. Translating gives CAIKILVGVGSGELFF.

The gene calls are TRBV29-1 and TRBJ1-2, with 11 bases matching TRBD1. Germline values: CDR1 SQVTM, CDR2 ANQGSEA. The J segment lost 5 bases and the V segment lost 6 bases, leaving 2 bases of the junction unmatched. CDR3 length: 12 residues. The CDR3 region is CSVGQGAYGYTF. CDR3 DNA sequence: TGCAGCGTCGGACAGGGGGCTTATGGCTACACCTTC. Filled out from reference TRBV29-1 and TRBJ1-2, the complete variable domain reads SAVISQKPSRDICQRGTSLTIQCQVDSQVTMMFWYRQQPGQSLTLIATANQGSEATYESGFVIDKFPISRPNLTFSTLTVSNMSPEDSSIYLCSVGQGAYGYTFGSGTRLTVV.

The chain joins TRBV7-3 to TRBJ1-1; the D is unclear. V lost 8 bases and J 1 base, leaving 14 bases between the germline ends. The CDR3 runs 14 residues. CDR1 is SGHTA, CDR2 FQGTGA, per germline. The CDR3 protein is CASAADPQNTEAFF. In nucleotides, the CDR3 is TGTGCCAGCGCGGCTGACCCCCAGAACACTGAAGCTTTCTTT.

The chain employs TRBV5-8 and TRBJ2-2; D possibly corresponds to TRBD2 (6 bases). Germline values: CDR1 SGHTS, CDR2 YDEGEE. The length of the CDR3 is 15 residues. Trimming took off 2 bases at V and 3 bases at J, with 11 bases between the two ends. CDR3 bases: TGTGCCAGCAGCTTCCGGGACTTCTACACCGGGGAGCTGTTTTTT. It is translated as CASSFRDFYTGELFF.

The gene calls are TRBV7-3 and TRBJ2-3; perhaps TRBD1 as D (6 bases). CDR1 is SGHTA and CDR2 is FQGTGA in the germline V gene. V gave up 4 bases and J gave up 1 base, with 9 bases separating them. The CDR3 is 14 residues long. The CDR3 DNA follows: TGTGCCAGCAGCTCAGGGGTCCGCACAGATACGCAGTATTTT. Amino acids: CASSSGVRTDTQYF.

V usage is TRBV7-9 and J usage is TRBJ1-1; a weak D match, TRBD1 (6 bases). Trimming stripped 5 bases from V and 5 bases from J, with 9 bases between. The CDR3 contains 12 residues. Per the germline V gene, CDR1 is SEHNR and CDR2 is FQNEAQ (reference sequence). The CDR3 reads CASSVQGTEAFF. The DNA of the CDR3 is TGTGCCAGCAGCGTACAGGGAACTGAAGCTTTCTTT. The variable domain in full, with the rest retrieved from reference TRBV7-9 and TRBJ1-1, is DTGVSQNPRHKITKRGQNVTFRCDPISEHNRLYWYRQTLGQGPEFLTYFQNEAQLEKSRLLSDRFSAERPKGSFSTLEIQRTEQGDSAMYLCASSVQGTEAFFGQGTRLTVV.

The chain carries TRBV30 and TRBJ1-1, with TRBD1 as a possible D gene (6 bases). Germline CDR1 and CDR2: GTSNPN and SVGIG (reference sequence). V lost 3 bases and J 7 bases, leaving 15 bases between the germline ends. This CDR3 has 13 amino acids. In DNA form, the CDR3 reads TGTGCCTGGAGGGTAAGGGGGTCCATTGAAGCTTTCTTT. Amino acid sequence: CAWRVRGSIEAFF.

V gene TRBV6-1 combines with J gene TRBJ2-5; 9 bases match TRBD1. The V segment lost 5 bases and the J segment 1 base; nucleotides outside the gene matches: 5. CDR1 and CDR2 (germline): MNHNS, SASEGT. The CDR3 is made up of 15 amino acids. The DNA for the CDR3 is TGTGCCAGCAGTACCGAGACAGGGGGCCAAGAGACCCAGTACTTC. Amino acid sequence: CASSTETGGQETQYF.

V gene TRBV5-6 combines with J gene TRBJ1-2; D possibly corresponds to TRBD1 (6 bases). Germline-derived CDR1 and CDR2 are SGHDT and YYEEEE. The CDR3 is 13 residues long. The ends were cut back, 1 base at V and 7 bases at J, with 11 bases in the middle. CDR3 region: CASSLRGALGYTF. The CDR3 coding sequence is TGTGCCAGCAGCTTGCGGGGGGCGCTTGGCTACACCTTC.

This rearrangement joins TRBV7-2 to TRBJ1-4; 9 bases line up with TRBD1. The CDR3 consists of 16 residues. The ends lost 4 bases at V and 0 bases at J; junction bases unmatched: 3. From germline, CDR1 is SGHTA and CDR2 FQGNSA. CDR3 sequence (DNA): TGTGCCAGCAGCTCGCGGACAGGGGCAACTAATGAAAAACTGTTTTTT. Its protein product is CASSSRTGATNEKLFF.

A note on this clone: Sequence at one end of the junction differs from germline and may be a read error. The chain uses TRBV9 and TRBJ2-1, with 9 bases fitting TRBD1. CDR3 length: 12 amino acids. CDR1 is SGDLS and CDR2 is YYNGEE in the germline V gene. The chain's CDR3 is CASSGDRGRLLF. The CDR3 DNA sequence: TGTGCCAGCAGCGGCGACAGGGGGAGGCTCCTCTTC.

The genes are TRBV9 and TRBJ2-6, with D possibly TRBD2 on 6 matching bases. Germline V gene lookup returns CDR1 SGDLS and CDR2 YYNGEE. CDR3 length: 13 amino acids. Trimming cost V 5 bases and J 4 bases, with 7 bases left between them. The CDR3 sequence is CASRGGGANVLTF. As DNA, the CDR3 is TGTGCCAGCAGGGGGGGAGGGGCCAACGTCCTGACTTTC.

This clone appeared a single time. The V call is TRBV7-6, the J call TRBJ2-1; 8 positions agree with TRBD2. The CDR3 runs 15 residues. With V trimmed by 3 bases and J by 2 bases, 3 bases remained unmatched. Germline CDR1 SGHVS, CDR2 FNYEAQ. In DNA, the CDR3 is TGTGCCAGCAGCTTCGGGGGGGACCCCTACAATGAGCAGTTCTTC. It encodes CASSFGGDPYNEQFF.

In DNA, the CDR3 is TGTGCCTGGAGTGTGGCAGGGATAAGACAGTACTTC. This sequence encodes CAWSVAGIRQYF. This chain uses TRBV30 with TRBJ2-7, with a possible D match to TRBD1 (5 bases). The CDR3 consists of 12 residues. The V gene's germline CDR1 is GTSNPN and CDR2 SVGIG (reference sequence). Trimming removed 0 bases at V and 10 bases at J, with 13 bases between.

The rearrangement joins TRBV4-3 to TRBJ1-4; weak D call: TRBD1 (6 bases). Germline V gene lookup returns CDR1 LGHNA and CDR2 YSLEER. This CDR3 contains 16 residues. Trimming shortened V by 4 bases and J by 2 bases, and 14 bases separated the two germline ends. The CDR3 spells CASSRLTGFTNEKLFF. The CDR3 DNA reads as TGCGCCAGCAGCCGACTTACAGGGTTTACTAATGAAAAACTGTTTTTT.

The chain carries TRBV7-2 and TRBJ1-6; TRBD1 matches at 8 bases. The CDR3 has 17 residues. V lost 0 bases and J lost 10; bases outside the gene matches: 11. Germline CDR1 reads SGHTA; CDR2 reads FQGNSA. For the CDR3, the DNA is TGTGCCAGCAGCTTAGCGTACGGACAGGGCGTAGGCTCACCCCTCCACTTT. Its protein is CASSLAYGQGVGSPLHF.